These 14 T cell receptor beta chains share one sample of origin, sequenced in a study of T cell repertoires in cytomegalovirus infection. Their target antigens are unknown. A single record per CDR3 protein comes from TCRdb applying MiXCR to the reads. The data show roughly 920,000 distinct CDR3 sequences, with about 33% seen just once and roughly an eighth held by the top ten. Sequenced here: cultured CD8+ T cells from PBMCs, sampled from culture after CMV antigen stimulation. The receptor source for this set is a human donor in good health (CMV status not recorded). Some clones in this sample may be carry-over from other donors' samples.

The gene calls are TRBV27 and TRBJ2-7; 7 bases agree with TRBD1. The CDR3 extends over 14 amino acids. V shed 6 bases and J 2 bases; nucleotides not matched to a gene: 7. Germline V gene sequence: CDR1 MNHEY, CDR2 SMNVEV (reference sequence). The CDR3 sequence is CASRIRDRPYEQYF. The CDR3 bases are TGTGCCAGCAGGATCCGGGACAGACCCTACGAGCAGTACTTC.

The V and J genes are TRBV12-3 or TRBV12-4 and TRBJ2-5; D not resolved. The CDR3 has 12 residues. The V and J ends lost 6 bases and 5 bases respectively, with 10 bases between them. Here the CDR3 reads CASSSWGETQYF. The CDR3 nucleotides read TGTGCCAGCAGCTCCTGGGGTGAGACCCAGTACTTC.

The chain joins TRBV6-1 to TRBJ1-5, with D unclear. Germline V gene data show CDR1 as MNHNS and CDR2 as SASEGT. The V end was cut by 4 bases, the J end by 1 base, with 11 bases between. This CDR3 spans 15 amino acids. CDR3 residues: CASSVVASSNQPQHF. CDR3 coding DNA: TGTGCCAGCAGTGTGGTAGCGTCGAGCAATCAGCCCCAGCATTTT.

The chain joins TRBV29-1 to TRBJ2-2; unclear D gene. Trimming cost V 2 bases and J 3 bases, with 7 bases left between them. This CDR3 spans 13 amino acids. Germline V CDR1 and CDR2: SQVTM, ANQGSEA. As DNA, the CDR3 is TGCAGCGTTGAACTCCCTTACACCGGGGAGCTGTTTTTT. This sequence encodes CSVELPYTGELFF.

V and J are TRBV6-8 and TRBJ2-5; a possible D gene is TRBD2 (6 bases). V was cut by 10 bases and J by 5 bases, with 14 bases left in between. The V gene's germline CDR1 is MNHGY and CDR2 SAAAGT. The CDR3 is 12 residues long. The CDR3 sequence: CATRGFGETQYF. The CDR3, as DNA: TGTGCCACCCGGGGGTTCGGGGAGACCCAGTACTTC.

This clonotype occurred many times. The chain combines TRBV7-6 with TRBJ2-7, with 10 bases identical to TRBD1. Unmatched junction bases numbered 3, after V lost 1 base and J lost 3 bases. Germline CDR1 SGHVS, CDR2 FNYEAQ. This CDR3 has 15 amino acids. The CDR3 sequence is CASSLGTGGDYEQYF. CDR3 DNA: TGTGCCAGCAGCTTAGGGACAGGGGGTGACTACGAGCAGTACTTC.

This clonotype was seen only a few times. The rearrangement uses TRBV20-1 and TRBJ1-2; maybe TRBD1 (5 bases). With 5 bases removed from V and 7 bases from J, the gap between germline ends came to 20 bases. From germline, CDR1 is DFQATT and CDR2 SNEGSKA (reference sequence). This CDR3 spans 14 amino acids. This CDR3 is CSALSRGHSVGYTF. DNA of the CDR3: TGCAGTGCTCTCTCGAGAGGACACTCAGTTGGCTACACCTTC.

A remark on this clonotype: One end of the junction varies from germline; a read error may be responsible. V usage is TRBV2 and J usage is TRBJ2-7; TRBD2 matches at 8 bases. This CDR3 region has 16 residues. Germline V gives CDR1 SNHLY, CDR2 FYNNEI. DNA for the CDR3: TGTGTCAGCCTTAGACCTGGACTAGCCGACTCCTACGAGCAGTACTTC. It codes for CVSLRPGLADSYEQYF.

Only a few counts were recorded for this clonotype. The J gene is TRBJ2-1, the V gene TRBV6-1; the match to TRBD2 covers 15 bases. CDR1 and CDR2 (germline): MNHNS, SASEGT. CDR3 length equals 16 residues. J lost 8 bases, V lost 7 bases, and 9 bases had no gene match. This CDR3 reads CASTRTSGGVVDEQFF. For the CDR3, the DNA is TGTGCCAGCACTAGGACTAGCGGGGGGGTTGTCGATGAGCAGTTCTTC.

The chain combines TRBV7-6 with TRBJ2-1; 9 bases fit TRBD2. The CDR3 runs 15 residues. Per germline, CDR1 SGHVS and CDR2 FNYEAQ. J gave up 15 bases and V 5 bases, and 17 bases lay outside the gene matches. The CDR3 coding sequence is TGTGCCAGCAGCCTTAAAGCGGGGGGCCCCTCCTATGGGTTCTTC. Translation gives CASSLKAGGPSYGFF.

This sequence joins TRBV7-6 and TRBJ1-5; D is unclear. Germline V gene sequence: CDR1 SGHVS, CDR2 FNYEAQ. With 1 base removed from V and 0 bases from J, the gap between germline ends came to 10 bases. This CDR3 region has 16 residues. This CDR3 reads CASSLGGGYSNQPQHF. CDR3 sequence (DNA): TGTGCCAGCAGCTTAGGGGGAGGTTATAGCAATCAGCCCCAGCATTTT.

A few counts support this clonotype. The gene calls are TRBV7-6 and TRBJ1-6; the D is unclear. Germline V gene data show CDR1 as SGHVS and CDR2 as FNYEAQ. V dropped 3 bases and J dropped 9 bases, with 15 bases sitting between them. The CDR3 consists of 15 residues. This CDR3 is CASSFKGLGSSPLHF. The CDR3 DNA sequence: TGTGCCAGCAGCTTTAAAGGCTTAGGGAGTTCACCCCTCCACTTT.

Points on this clonotype: A much larger clone differs from this one at a single base, so this may be a read error. The gene calls are TRBV7-9 and TRBJ2-1, with TRBD2 identical over 13 bases. With 5 bases clipped from V and 6 bases from J, the junction kept 4 bases outside the gene matches. The CDR3 sequence is 15 residues long. CDR1 is SEHNR and CDR2 is FQNEAQ in the germline V gene (reference sequence). The CDR3 DNA reads as TGTGCCAGCAGCCCCGGGACTAGCGGGGTCAATGAGCAGTTCTTC. Its translation: CASSPGTSGVNEQFF. Looking up the rest from reference TRBV7-9 and TRBJ2-1 gives the full variable domain: DTGVSQNPRHKITKRGQNVTFRCDPISEHNRLYWYRQTLGQGPEFLTYFQNEAQLEKSRLLSDRFSAERPKGSFSTLEIQRTEQGDSAMYLCASSPGTSGVNEQFFGPGTRLTVL.

In this sample, this clonotype turned up a few times. The V and J genes are TRBV29-1 and TRBJ1-2; 7 bases match TRBD1. The germline V gene encodes CDR1 SQVTM and CDR2 ANQGSEA. The trim removed 6 bases at V and 7 bases at J, leaving 11 bases unmatched. The CDR3 has 13 amino acids. CDR3 nucleotides: TGCAGCGTCCTAAATTGGACAGGCGGTGGCTACACCTTC. Its translation is CSVLNWTGGGYTF.